These T cell receptor beta chains were read from a single sample in a study of shared clonotypes between healthy human individuals. This table comes from immunoSEQ multiplex PCR, and its TCRdb copy is limited to in-frame clones, with some not included. This table holds about 600,000 clones, roughly four fifths found once. The specimen sequenced was PBMCs. The source is a middle-aged woman in good health. Some clones in this sample may be carry-over from other donors' samples. Each CDR3 is given with its conserved first and last residue. Fields, in order: J gene, clone size, V gene, D gene, CDR3 DNA, CDR3 protein. A D gene is named only where the DNA matches it firmly. The size field is filled for only some rows; it gives once, few, many or a size class.

>TRBJ2-2|once|TRBV7-3|-
TGTGCCAGCAGCTTAACAATCACCGGGGAGCTGTTTTTT
CASSLTITGELFF
>TRBJ1-2|few|TRBV9|-
TGTGCCAGCAGCGCTCACCGGGACCGCGGGTGGAACAGTGGCTACACCTTC
CASSAHRDRGWNSGYTF
>TRBJ1-1|once|TRBV5-4|TRBD1
TGTGCCAGCAACCCGGACAGGGGGAACACTGAAGCTTTCTTT
CASNPDRGNTEAFF
>TRBJ1-1|-|TRBV18|-
TGTGCCAGCTCACCACGCGCAGTTAACACTGAAGCTTTCTTT
CASSPRAVNTEAFF
>TRBJ2-3|few|TRBV30|-
TGTGCCTGGAGGGGGGGTCGCGGCCGCACAGATACGCAGTATTTT
CAWRGGRGRTDTQYF
>TRBJ2-3|-|TRBV2|-
TGTGCCAGCACCGGGGACACAGATACGCAGTATTTT
CASTGDTDTQYF
>TRBJ2-7|-|TRBV4-2|TRBD2
TGTGCCAGCAGCCAAGATGTTGGTTGGCGGGAGCTTCCTACCTACGAGCAGTACTTC
CASSQDVGWRELPTYEQYF
>TRBJ2-7|once|TRBV11-1|-
TGTGCCAGCAGCTTCTCACTAGGGCAGGGCAACGAGCAGTACTTC
CASSFSLGQGNEQYF
>TRBJ2-7|-|TRBV25-1|-
TGTGCCAGCAGTGCCCGGGGCAGCCCCGAGCAGTACTTC
CASSARGSPEQYF
>TRBJ2-1|-|TRBV4-1|-
TGCGCCAGCAGCCATGTAGCCTACAATGAGCAGTTCTTC
CASSHVAYNEQFF
>TRBJ2-7|-|TRBV10-2|-
TGCGCCAGCAGGGAGGGTGACAGTTCCTACGAGCAGTACTTC
CASREGDSSYEQYF
>TRBJ2-7|-|TRBV9|TRBD1
TGTGCCAGCAGCGAGGCGACCGGGACAGCTTACGAGCAGTACTTC
CASSEATGTAYEQYF
>TRBJ2-5|-|TRBV7-9|TRBD1
TGTGCCAGCAGCTTATACAGGGGGCAAGAGACCCAGTACTTC
CASSLYRGQETQYF
>TRBJ1-5|-|TRBV5-8|-
TGTGCCAGCAGCTTAGATCCCGGGACAACGAATCAGCCCCAGCATTTT
CASSLDPGTTNQPQHF
>TRBJ2-2|-|TRBV19|TRBD2
TGTGCCAGTATCAATGGGGAACTAGCGGGAGTAGGAACCGGGGAGCTGTTTTTT
CASINGELAGVGTGELFF
>TRBJ1-1|few|TRBV10-3|-
TGTGCCATCAGTGAATTGGCGGCGAACACTGAAGCTTTCTTT
CAISELAANTEAFF
>TRBJ2-1|-|TRBV7-3|TRBD1
TGTGCCAGCAGCCCTATCCGGGACAGGGGATATGAGCAGTTCTTC
CASSPIRDRGYEQFF
>TRBJ2-7|-|TRBV15|-
TGTGCCACCAGCAGAGATCGAGCGTCCTACGAGCAGTACTTC
CATSRDRASYEQYF
>TRBJ2-1|-|TRBV2|TRBD2
TGTGCCAGCAGAGCCCTAGCGGGACGCTACAATGAGCAGTTCTTC
CASRALAGRYNEQFF
>TRBJ2-1|-|TRBV6-4|TRBD1
TGTGCCAGCAGTGAACAGGGGGCTAGCAGCAATGAGCAGTTCTTC
CASSEQGASSNEQFF
>TRBJ1-5|-|TRBV7-2|-
TGTGCCAGCAGCTTAGCGGGGTCCAATCAGCCCCAGCATTTT
CASSLAGSNQPQHF
>TRBJ1-3|few|TRBV5-6|-
TGTGCCAGCAGCTTGGTGGGACAACCTGGAAACACCATATATTTT
CASSLVGQPGNTIYF
>TRBJ2-7|few|TRBV5-6|TRBD2
TGTGCCAGCACGCGAATCGCGGGAGCGGCCCACCCCCACGAGCAGTACTTC
CASTRIAGAAHPHEQYF
>TRBJ2-5|-|TRBV2|TRBD2
TGTGCCAGCAGTGAAAGGGGACTAGCGAGGGAGACCCAGTACTTC
CASSERGLARETQYF
>TRBJ2-1|many|TRBV19|-
TGTGCCAGTAGTATAAGTTCAACAGGTTGGGGGAGTCGGAATGAGCAGTTCTTC
CASSISSTGWGSRNEQFF
>TRBJ1-2|once|TRBV28|TRBD1
TGTGCCAGCAGGTCTGACAGGGGCTCCTATGGCTACACCTTC
CASRSDRGSYGYTF
>TRBJ1-6|few|TRBV5-1|-
TGCGCCAGCAGCCCAAAAGTACAGGGCCACGAGTCACCCCTCCACTTT
CASSPKVQGHESPLHF
>TRBJ2-1|-|TRBV27|TRBD1
TGTGCCAGCAGGCCACGGACAGGGTGGAATGAGCAGTTCTTC
CASRPRTGWNEQFF
>TRBJ1-2|-|TRBV30|-
TGTGCCCACTCCTTAGCTACTTATGGCTACACCTTC
CAHSLATYGYTF
>TRBJ2-7|-|TRBV7-2|TRBD2
TGTGCCAGCAGCTGGGCCCCTAGCGGAGCCCGCTACGAGCAGTACTTC
CASSWAPSGARYEQYF
>TRBJ2-3|-|TRBV5-1|-
TGCGCCAGCAGCTTGGGTTTATACAGCACAGATACGCAGTATTTT
CASSLGLYSTDTQYF
>TRBJ2-2|once|TRBV7-3|-
TGTGCCAGCAGCCCGTGGAGAGGGGTCGAATCCGGGGAGCTGTTTTTT
CASSPWRGVESGELFF
>TRBJ2-3|few|TRBV19|TRBD2
TGTGCCAGTAGTAGCACTAGCGGGAGTGTGGATACGCAGTATTTT
CASSSTSGSVDTQYF
>TRBJ1-5|-|TRBV6-4|-
TGTGCCAGCAGTGACCCCCGATGGGTACTGGGAGTCTTTTCGGACAGCCATAGCAATCAGCCCCAGCATTTT
CASSDPRWVLGVFSDSHSNQPQHF
>TRBJ2-6|-|TRBV7-2|-
TGTGCCAGCAGCTTAGGGGCAGGGTGGGCCAACGTCCTGACTTTC
CASSLGAGWANVLTF
>TRBJ2-1|once|TRBV7-9|TRBD2
TGTGCCAGCAGCTTCCGGACTAGCGATTCCTACAATGAGCAGTTCTTC
CASSFRTSDSYNEQFF
>TRBJ2-5|-|TRBV5-4|-
TGTGCCAGCAGCTTGGTAGGCGGAGGCGGAGAGACCCAGTACTTC
CASSLVGGGGETQYF
>TRBJ2-2|many|TRBV7-6|TRBD2
TGTGCCGTATTTCCTAGCGGCTCGGGCACCGGGGAGCTGTTTTTT
CAVFPSGSGTGELFF
>TRBJ2-7|-|TRBV28|-
TGTGCCAGCAGTTTAGCCAGGCCCTTAGAACACGAGCAGTACTTC
CASSLARPLEHEQYF
>TRBJ2-5|-|TRBV6-1|-
TGTGCCAGCAGTGAAGCGAGTAAGGACCATCATCGGACCCAGTACTTC
CASSEASKDHHRTQYF
>TRBJ2-3|few|TRBV9|-
TGTGCCAGCTGGGACGGAACCACAGATACGCAGTATTTT
CASWDGTTDTQYF
>TRBJ2-1|-|TRBV5-6|-
TGTGCCAGCAGCTTGTCGCAGGTCTACAATGAGCAGTTCTTC
CASSLSQVYNEQFF
>TRBJ1-2|few|TRBV6-6|TRBD1
TGTGCCAGCACCGAAGACCAGGGGGGAGGCTACACCTTC
CASTEDQGGGYTF
>TRBJ2-5|-|TRBV4-1|-
TGCGCCAGCAGCCAAGATCCTCCGGCGTTACGAGGAGAGACCCAGTACTTC
CASSQDPPALRGETQYF
>TRBJ2-7|-|TRBV6-5|-
TGTGCCAGCAGTTACTCCGGGGAGCAGTACTTC
CASSYSGEQYF
>TRBJ2-7|-|TRBV29-1|TRBD1
TGCAGCGTTACCCCCCAGGGGGCGTACGAGCAGTACTTC
CSVTPQGAYEQYF
>TRBJ2-7|many|TRBV28|-
TGTGCCAGCAGTTACCCCAATTCCTACGAGCAGTACTTC
CASSYPNSYEQYF
>TRBJ2-7|-|TRBV29-1|TRBD2
TGCAGCGTGGGCGCTAGCGGGGCCTACGAGCAGTACTTC
CSVGASGAYEQYF
>TRBJ1-1|many|TRBV6-5|-
TGTGCCAGCAGACCTATTTCACAGGGATCGACTGAAGCTTTCTTT
CASRPISQGSTEAFF
>TRBJ2-1|-|TRBV9|-
TGTGCCAGCAGCGTATCTGGCAGCTGGAATGAGCAATTCTTC
CASSVSGSWNEQFF
>TRBJ1-4|-|TRBV18|-
TGTGCCAGCTCACCAAGGAACACAGGGTCTAATGAAAAACTGTTTTTT
CASSPRNTGSNEKLFF
>TRBJ2-4|few|TRBV28|TRBD2
TGTGCCAGCAGCAGTAGCGGGACGGGCAAAAACATTCAGTACTTC
CASSSSGTGKNIQYF
>TRBJ1-4|-|TRBV28|-
TGTGCCAGCAGCAGCACAGGGCTTACTTTAACTAATGAAAAACTGTTTTTT
CASSSTGLTLTNEKLFF
>TRBJ1-3|-|TRBV9|-
TGTGCCAGCAGCGTAGCAGGGGCGGGAAACACCATATATTTT
CASSVAGAGNTIYF
>TRBJ2-2|-|TRBV28|-
TGTGCCAGCAGTTTACCCCTGGGGAACACCGGGGAGCTGTTTTTT
CASSLPLGNTGELFF